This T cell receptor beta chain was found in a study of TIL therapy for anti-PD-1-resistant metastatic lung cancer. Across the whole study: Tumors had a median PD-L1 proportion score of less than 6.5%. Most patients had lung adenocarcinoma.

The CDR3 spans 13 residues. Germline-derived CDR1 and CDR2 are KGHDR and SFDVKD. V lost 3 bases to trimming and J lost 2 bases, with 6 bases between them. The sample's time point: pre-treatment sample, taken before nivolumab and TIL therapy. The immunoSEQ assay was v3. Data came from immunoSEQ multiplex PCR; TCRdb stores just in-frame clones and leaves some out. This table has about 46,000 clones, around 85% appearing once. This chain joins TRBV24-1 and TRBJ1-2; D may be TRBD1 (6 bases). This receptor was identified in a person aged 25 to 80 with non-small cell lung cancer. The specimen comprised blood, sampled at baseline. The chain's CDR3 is CATSDTGNYGYTF. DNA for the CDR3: TGTGCCACCAGTGATACAGGGAACTATGGCTACACCTTC.